This T cell receptor beta chain was captured by sequencing in a study of beta chain features in type 1 diabetes (dated by TCRdb to the late 2010s). With respect to the entire study: Patients and healthy donors did not differ in mean age, gender distribution, total cell number or subset yield. In the study, TCRB repertoires of sorted circulating CD4+ T cell subsets from recently diagnosed type 1 diabetes patients were compared with those of matched healthy donors. A total of 100 million to 110 million sorted cells were examined across all samples, and a strong correlation was observed between cell number per subset and RNA yield. Naive and central memory subsets were obtained from all 30 or so donors, but regulatory and stem cell-like memory subsets were isolated from only 8 patients and 8 healthy donors. General findings and caveats noted by the study authors: Naive, central memory and regulatory TCRB repertoires appeared more similar among patients than among healthy donors. In all four CD4+ subsets, TCRB CDR3 length was moderately but significantly shorter in type 1 diabetes patients. HLA sub-analyses involved small numbers of individuals, so any influence of HLA type on TCRB rearrangement remained unresolved. PCR might favor shorter templates, but patient and control samples were amplified and corrected together, so any skew would affect both groups equally. Fewer insertions and more nucleotide deletions at VDJ recombination sites were observed in patients with type 1 diabetes, implying thymic rearrangement abnormalities. Because cDNA was sequenced instead of genomic DNA, highly expressing activated cells could be over-represented, though the groups showed no difference in activation or CD3 levels.

A single peripheral blood draw of around 120 mL on average was collected from each donor into heparinised tubes. Naive, central memory, regulatory and stem cell-like memory CD4+ T cells were sorted on a BD FACSAria II using a panel including CD45RO, CCR7, CD25, CD127, CD95 and CD27. Purity was above 95% for every sorted population. Right away, PBMCs were isolated by Lymphoprep density gradient centrifugation and were stained directly, with no culture step. So that batch effects would be minimized, each experiment stained and sorted samples in pairs, pairing one healthy donor with one patient. The entire amount of isolated RNA was reverse transcribed using the High Capacity cDNA Reverse Transcription Kit, so the sequenced TCRB transcripts were expressed ones. Deep immunoSEQ sequencing was performed on naive, central memory and regulatory T cell samples, with an average of around 3.5 million total reads per sample. Sorted cells were lysed in RLT buffer and RNA was extracted with DNase-treated RNeasy Micro or Mini kits, depending on cell number. To prevent cross-contamination, every cell subset was processed on its own, while patient and healthy donor samples were processed together. Using the immunoSEQ multiplex PCR, TCRB sequences were amplified from cDNA into 87-bp fragments spanning the CDR3 region. Sequencing of the amplicons was performed on the Illumina HiSeq platform. The original pipeline was this. Synthetic template baselines were used to correct PCR bias computationally, reads within Hamming distance 2 were collapsed, and singletons that could not be merged were discarded. Reads were aligned against IMGT so that V, D and J genes, CDR3 length and insertions or deletions at six rearrangement sites could be assigned. Clonotype counts were normalized to sorted cell number within each subset before computing true diversity and Gini coefficients with the tcR R package. Repertoire sharing was quantified using the overlap coefficient calculated on TCRB nucleotide sequences. TCRdb stores this immuneACCESS table with in-frame sequences only. Part of the clones is absent; in the studies checked, under half of the shortfall reflects unresolved V genes, and no reason is known for the rest. V and J calls and clone size are given by that table; D and trimming were obtained from the DNA. This sample comprises over 120,000 clones, around a tenth of them detected only once. The leading ten clones occupy roughly 0.7% of the sample.

Turning to this clone: This receptor's antigen is unknown. A read error may produce the germline difference seen at one junction end.

The CDR3 sequence holds 14 residues, the cysteine and phenylalanine included. Only the CDR3 DNA is retained, 42 bases long and in frame from the first base. Taken from the germline V gene, the CDR1 and CDR2 loops are SGHTA and FQGNSA. The chain was built from TRBV7-2 and TRBJ2-5; the D region possibly corresponds to TRBD2 (5 bases align). This sequence originates from a man younger than 35 in good health. Sequenced: central memory CD4+ T cells from blood. The CDR3 region reads CASSVALRGETQYF. The sequenced DNA is TGTGCCAGCAGCGTAGCCCTCCGGGGAGAGACCCAGTACTTC.